The clone carrying this TCR beta chain appeared a few times. Its antigen is unidentified. Sequenced material consisted of expressed TCRB transcripts (all of the isolated RNA was reverse transcribed). Method: immunoSEQ multiplex PCR; TCRdb's copy keeps in-frame clones and lacks some. The data contain approximately 600,000 clones, around 12% of them seen just once; the ten biggest clones take up over 0.1%. The CDR3 has 15 amino acids. The germline CDR1 and CDR2 sequences are SEHNR and FQNEAQ (reference sequence). V was pared by 5 bases and J by 1 base, with 11 bases between. This specimen belongs to a study of beta chain features in type 1 diabetes. Findings of the study overall: Type 1 diabetes patients showed a moderate but significant shortening of TCRB CDR3s in all four CD4+ subsets. In cDNA sequencing, cells with high TCR expression could be over-represented.

A sort by CD45RO/CCR7/CD25/CD127/CD95/CD27 yielded CD4+ naive, central memory, regulatory and stem cell-like memory cells. The material sequenced was naive CD4+ T cells from blood. This receptor was obtained from a man aged 25-40 years with type 1 diabetes. The chain joins TRBV7-9 to TRBJ2-2; TRBD1 is a possible D gene (6 bases). CDR3 DNA: TGTGCCAGCAGCCCTAAGACAGGGAACACCGGGGAGCTGTTTTTT. Translated: CASSPKTGNTGELFF.